These 21 T cell receptor beta chains share one sample of origin, sequenced in a study of early T cells in non-severe SARS-CoV-2 infection. TCRdb processed the 5' RACE reads anew with MiXCR; each CDR3 protein has one entry. The repertoire consists of some 91,000 distinct CDR3 sequences, with about 10% occurring once and the leading ten covering less than 5.5%. Sequences were derived from whole blood, sampled at baseline. The receptor set was obtained from an adult who was a healthcare worker with PCR-confirmed SARS-CoV-2 infection or an uninfected control (not recorded which).

This clonotype was seen at least ten times. The chain employs TRBV7-2 and TRBJ1-1, with 7 bases that match TRBD1. The ends lost 7 bases at V and 0 bases at J; junction bases unmatched: 8. Germline assignment: CDR1 SGHTA and CDR2 FQGNSA. The CDR3 is 15 amino acids. This CDR3 reads CASTLQGGMNTEAFF. The CDR3 DNA reads as TGTGCCAGCACCCTGCAAGGGGGCATGAACACTGAAGCTTTCTTT.

The table lists this clonotype with many counts. The chain employs TRBV7-8 and TRBJ1-2, with D tentatively TRBD1 (5 bases). CDR1 and CDR2 (germline): SGHVS, FQNEAQ. V gave up 1 base and J gave up 6 bases, with 15 bases separating them. This CDR3 is 15 amino acids long. This chain's CDR3 is CASSLERGVGDGYTF. The DNA for the CDR3 is TGTGCCAGCAGCTTAGAAAGAGGGGTTGGCGATGGCTACACCTTC.

The CDR3 region has the DNA TGTGCCAGCAGCAGAGAAGGCGGGGATGGGGACACTGAAGCTTTCTTT. Its translation: CASSREGGDGDTEAFF. This sequence joins TRBV5-4 and TRBJ1-1, with D unclear. Germline CDR1 reads SGHNT; CDR2 reads YYREEE (reference sequence). Trimming stripped 4 bases from V and 3 bases from J, with 19 bases between. This CDR3 has 16 amino acids.

The chain joins TRBV7-2 to TRBJ1-1; the D gene is possibly TRBD1 (6 bases). The germline gives CDR1 SGHTA, CDR2 FQGNSA. The CDR3 consists of 16 residues. Trimming took 1 base from V and 6 from J, leaving 18 bases between them. Here the CDR3 DNA reads TGTGCCAGCAGCTTAGGGTTCTGGGGGCGCGGGGCTGAAGCTTTCTTT. It specifies CASSLGFWGRGAEAFF. Based on the CDR3 plus reference TRBV7-2 and TRBJ1-1, the full variable domain is GAGVSQSPSNKVTEKGKDVELRCDPISGHTALYWYRQSLGQGLEFLIYFQGNSAPDKSGLPSDRFSAERTGGSVSTLTIQRTQQEDSAVYLCASSLGFWGRGAEAFFGQGTRLTVV.

The table lists this clonotype with many counts. The chain has TRBV5-1 and TRBJ2-4; D is unclear. Looked up from germline, CDR1 is SGHRS and CDR2 is YFSETQ. Trimming removed 2 bases from V and 3 bases from J, with 18 bases in between. The CDR3 sequence is 17 residues long. DNA for the CDR3: TGCGCCAGCAGCTTAGGTTCAGTGCCTTCGGTCAAAAACATTCAGTACTTC. It yields the protein CASSLGSVPSVKNIQYF. Supplemented by reference TRBV5-1 and TRBJ2-4, the full variable domain reads KAGVTQTPRYLIKTRGQQVTLSCSPISGHRSVSWYQQTPGQGLQFLFEYFSETQRNKGNFPGRFSGRQFSNSRSEMNVSTLELGDSALYLCASSLGSVPSVKNIQYFGAGTRLSVL.

This clonotype was recorded at least ten times. The chain is built from TRBV18 and TRBJ1-1; D remains ambiguous. The germline V gene has CDR1 KGHSH and CDR2 LQKENI. V was trimmed by 3 bases and J by 5 bases, leaving 19 bases between them. The CDR3 loop spans 16 amino acids. The CDR3 bases are TGTGCCAGCTCACCCTCCACCGGGGTCTTAGGGACTGAAGCTTTCTTT. This translates into CASSPSTGVLGTEAFF.

This clonotype has more than one count but fewer than ten. The genes are TRBV5-8 and TRBJ2-3; the D gene could be TRBD1 or TRBD2 (5 bases each). This CDR3 has 14 amino acids. Germline V lookup: CDR1 SGHTS, CDR2 YDEGEE. V was cut by 7 bases and J by 0 bases, with 12 bases left in between. This chain's CDR3 is CASGAGHSTDTQYF. CDR3 DNA sequence: TGTGCCAGCGGGGCGGGCCATAGCACAGATACGCAGTATTTT.

This clonotype has a handful of counts. This rearrangement joins TRBV20-1 to TRBJ1-2; D remains unclear. Germline loops: CDR1 DFQATT, CDR2 SNEGSKA (reference sequence). Trimming took 0 bases from V and 4 from J, leaving 12 bases between them. The CDR3 consists of 14 residues. CDR3 protein: CSARDVEDFYGYTF. The CDR3 DNA reads TGCAGTGCTAGAGATGTTGAGGATTTCTATGGCTACACCTTC.

The CDR3 DNA is TGTGCCAGCAGCCAGGGAGGACTAGTAAACACAGATACGCAGTATTTT. Its translation: CASSQGGLVNTDTQYF. The chain carries TRBV3-1 and TRBJ2-3; 7 bases line up with TRBD2. This CDR3 is built from 16 residues. The J segment lost 2 bases and the V segment lost 3 bases, leaving 8 bases of the junction unmatched. Germline V lookup: CDR1 LGHDT, CDR2 YNNKEL (reference sequence).

Ten or more counts support this clonotype. V usage is TRBV20-1 and J usage is TRBJ1-5; D uncertain. Trimming took 4 bases from V and 0 from J, leaving 10 bases between them. The CDR3 consists of 14 residues. Germline V gene data show CDR1 as DFQATT and CDR2 as SNEGSKA (reference sequence). The CDR3 bases are TGCAGTGCTATCCCGGGAAATAGCAATCAGCCCCAGCATTTT. The encoded protein is CSAIPGNSNQPQHF.

Ten or more counts support this clonotype. The chain employs TRBV20-1 and TRBJ2-7; 14 bases align to TRBD2. The CDR3 loop spans 15 amino acids. V was pared by 5 bases and J by 8 bases, with 11 bases of the junction left unmatched. The germline V gene encodes CDR1 DFQATT and CDR2 SNEGSKA (reference sequence). The CDR3 nucleotides are TGCAGTGCTGGCCAATGGACTAGCGGGGGGCCGAAGCAGTACTTC. Translation gives CSAGQWTSGGPKQYF.

The gene calls are TRBV29-1 and TRBJ2-1; TRBD1 matches 8 bases. The CDR3 contains 15 residues. V lost 3 bases and J lost 4; bases outside the gene matches: 8. Germline-derived CDR1 and CDR2 are SQVTM and ANQGSEA. Here the CDR3 reads CSVDKDRAAYNEQFF. CDR3 sequence (DNA): TGCAGCGTTGACAAGGACAGGGCCGCATACAATGAGCAGTTCTTC.

This rearrangement joins TRBV29-1 to TRBJ2-4; maybe TRBD1 (6 bases). Germline loops: CDR1 SQVTM, CDR2 ANQGSEA. The CDR3 contains 12 residues. V gave up 4 bases and J gave up 9 bases, with 13 bases separating them. Here the CDR3 DNA reads TGCAGCGTTGGACAGGACGTAGGCATTCAGTACTTC. Its protein is CSVGQDVGIQYF.

This clonotype was seen a few times. This sequence joins TRBV20-1 and TRBJ2-3; D might be TRBD1 (5 bases). The germline V gene has CDR1 DFQATT and CDR2 SNEGSKA (reference sequence). The V end lost 6 bases, the J end lost 3 bases, and 13 bases lay between the germline ends. There are 13 residues in the CDR3. CDR3 residues: CSAIDSVTDTQYF. CDR3 bases: TGCAGTGCGATAGACAGCGTTACAGATACGCAGTATTTT.

The sample holds many counts of this clonotype. CDR3 loop: CASSLGGREEFF. Here the CDR3 DNA reads TGTGCCAGCAGCTTGGGAGGGCGAGAGGAGTTCTTC. The gene calls are TRBV5-4 and TRBJ2-1, with D possibly TRBD2 on 5 matching bases. Germline CDR1 SGHNT, CDR2 YYREEE (reference sequence). V dropped 0 bases and J dropped 14 bases, with 12 bases sitting between them. The CDR3 consists of 12 residues.

V usage is TRBV10-3 and J usage is TRBJ2-1; D gene unclear. V was clipped by 5 bases and J by 5 bases, with 4 bases between them. The CDR3 totals 11 residues. Germline V lookup: CDR1 ENHRY, CDR2 SYGVKD. In nucleotides, the CDR3 is TGTGCCATCAGTCCACACAATGAGCAGTTCTTC. This translates into CAISPHNEQFF.

This clonotype was seen more than once but under ten times. The genes are TRBV12-3 or TRBV12-4 and TRBJ2-5; TRBD1 or TRBD2 may be the D gene (5 bases each). V dropped 3 bases and J dropped 2 bases, with 10 bases sitting between them. CDR3 length equals 14 residues. The CDR3 DNA reads as TGTGCCAGCAGTTTGTTCAGGGAGCAAGAGACCCAGTACTTC. Translated, it gives CASSLFREQETQYF.

This clonotype showed up many times. The chain combines TRBV5-1 with TRBJ2-5; D perhaps matches TRBD1 (6 bases). V was clipped by 0 bases and J by 5 bases, with 14 bases between them. CDR3 length equals 15 residues. The germline CDR1 and CDR2 sequences are SGHRS and YFSETQ. CDR3 nucleotide sequence: TGCGCCAGCAGCTTGGAGAGGGGGACCGGTGAGACCCAGTACTTC. The encoded protein is CASSLERGTGETQYF. Combining the CDR3 with reference TRBV5-1 and TRBJ2-5 gives the whole variable domain KAGVTQTPRYLIKTRGQQVTLSCSPISGHRSVSWYQQTPGQGLQFLFEYFSETQRNKGNFPGRFSGRQFSNSRSEMNVSTLELGDSALYLCASSLERGTGETQYFGPGTRLLVL.

This clonotype has a handful of counts. The chain employs TRBV29-1 and TRBJ1-1; the D gene is possibly TRBD1 (5 bases). Germline V gives CDR1 SQVTM, CDR2 ANQGSEA. The germline V and J ends were trimmed by 7 bases and 1 base, with 10 bases remaining between them. The CDR3 totals 12 residues. CDR3 residues: CSGAQGNTEAFF. The CDR3 DNA follows: TGCAGCGGGGCCCAGGGGAACACTGAAGCTTTCTTT.

This clonotype was seen a handful of times. The chain combines TRBV20-1 with TRBJ2-3, with 13 nucleotides matching TRBD2. The CDR3 runs to 15 residues. V gave up 6 bases and J gave up 2 bases; unmatched junction bases: 5. CDR1 DFQATT and CDR2 SNEGSKA come from the germline V gene (reference sequence). In DNA, the CDR3 is TGCAGTGCCGGGACTAGCGGGGTGAACACAGATACGCAGTATTTT. Its translation is CSAGTSGVNTDTQYF.

In this sample, this clonotype turned up a few times. The chain carries TRBV29-1 and TRBJ2-2, with D hard to call. Looked up from germline, CDR1 is SQVTM and CDR2 is ANQGSEA. This CDR3 has 12 amino acids. The V and J ends lost 5 bases and 3 bases respectively, with 7 bases between them. CDR3 region: CSVFPDTGELFF. The CDR3 bases are TGCAGCGTTTTTCCCGACACCGGGGAGCTGTTTTTT.